A selection of T cell receptor beta chains follows, all from one sample in a study of monozygotic twins with cystic fibrosis. The data were produced by immunoSEQ multiplex PCR, yet TCRdb's version contains in-frame clones alone and is incomplete. Of 30,000 to 35,000 clones detected, nearly 98% appear once; the ten largest clones hold around 0.15%. Sequenced input: blood. These TCRs come from a girl aged 2-10 years with cystic fibrosis. The CDR3 runs from the conserved cysteine through the conserved F or W. D genes are given only for firm matches. Clone size appears in some rows only: once, few, many, or a class for an expanded clone.

>TRBJ1-2|NA|NA|TRBV7-2
CASSLRTLIYGYTF
TGTGCCAGCAGCTTGAGGACACTAATCTATGGCTACACCTTC
>TRBJ1-1|NA|TRBD1|TRBV28
CASSPGTELTEAFF
TGTGCCAGCAGTCCCGGGACAGAACTTACTGAAGCTTTCTTT
>TRBJ1-2|once|TRBD1|TRBV4-1
CASSRYTLPGQGALKVNYGYTF
TGCGCCAGCAGCCGTTACACCTTACCGGGACAGGGGGCGTTGAAGGTCAACTATGGCTACACCTTC
>TRBJ1-5|NA|NA|TRBV2
CASSVQGDQPQHF
TGTGCCAGCAGTGTCCAGGGAGATCAGCCCCAGCATTTT
>TRBJ2-1|NA|TRBD2|TRBV7-2
CASSSLVVAGAGNEQFF
TGTGCCAGCAGCTCCCTCGTGGTAGCGGGAGCAGGCAATGAGCAGTTCTTC
>TRBJ1-1|NA|TRBD1|TRBV7-8
CASSSKQTGKQEAFF
TGTGCCAGCAGCTCGAAACAGACAGGGAAGCAAGAAGCTTTCTTT
>TRBJ2-7|NA|TRBD1|TRBV30
CAWTQTGASYEQYF
TGTGCCTGGACCCAGACAGGGGCCTCCTACGAGCAGTACTTC
>TRBJ2-7|NA|TRBD2|TRBV13
CAGQVGGPAYEQYF
TGTGCCGGGCAGGTGGGAGGGCCGGCCTACGAGCAGTACTTC
>TRBJ1-2|NA|TRBD1|TRBV2
CATTGQGLDGYTF
TGTGCCACCACGGGACAGGGACTCGATGGCTACACCTTC
>TRBJ1-2|NA|NA|TRBV29-1
CSVEIHYGYTF
TGCAGCGTTGAAATACACTATGGCTACACCTTC
>TRBJ1-1|once|NA|TRBV30
CAWQEGGNTEAFF
TGTGCCTGGCAAGAAGGTGGGAACACTGAAGCTTTCTTT
>TRBJ1-1|once|NA|TRBV6-5
CASSRGDTEAFF
TGTGCCAGCAGTCGAGGGGACACTGAAGCTTTCTTT
>TRBJ2-7|NA|TRBD1|TRBV27
CASTRGTGVHEQYF
TGTGCCAGCACCAGGGGGACAGGGGTCCACGAGCAGTACTTC
>TRBJ2-7|NA|TRBD1|TRBV5-8
CASSLVQGTYEQYF
TGTGCCAGCAGCTTGGTACAGGGGACCTACGAGCAGTACTTC
>TRBJ2-7|NA|NA|TRBV28
CASSLGSPYEQYF
TGTGCCAGCAGTTTGGGCTCCCCCTACGAGCAGTACTTC
>TRBJ1-2|NA|NA|TRBV6-5
CASTIQAGPNYGYTF
TGTGCCAGCACTATTCAAGCCGGGCCTAACTATGGCTACACCTTC
>TRBJ2-2|NA|TRBD2|TRBV10-3
CAIGGGTGELFF
TGTGCCATCGGGGGGGGCACCGGGGAGCTGTTTTTT
>TRBJ1-1|once|TRBD1|TRBV28
CASSWGQVGLF
TGTGCCAGCAGTTGGGGACAGGTGGGTCTCTTT
>TRBJ2-2|NA|TRBD2|TRBV5-4
CASSQRQGLAGSPGELFF
TGTGCCAGCAGCCAAAGGCAGGGACTAGCGGGATCCCCCGGGGAGCTGTTTTTT
>TRBJ2-1|NA|NA|TRBV5-4
CASSQAAGAGYNEQFF
TGTGCCAGCAGCCAGGCGGCCGGAGCCGGCTACAATGAGCAGTTCTTC
>TRBJ1-1|NA|NA|TRBV5-6
CASSLLNTEAFF
TGTGCCAGCAGCTTGTTGAACACTGAAGCTTTCTTT
>TRBJ1-4|NA|TRBD1|TRBV4-1
CASSQFWDSNEKLFF
TGCGCCAGCAGCCAATTCTGGGACAGCAATGAAAAACTGTTTTTT